The rows below give T cell receptor beta chains drawn from one sample of a study of T-cell reconstitution after alpha-beta-depleted transplantation in children. Each CDR3 protein is one row after TCRdb ran MiXCR on the PCR reads. The sample includes 800,000 to 1,000,000 distinct CDR3 sequences, about 31% of them seen just once. This specimen was PBMCs, mostly from graft donor cells, taken 360 days after TCRalphabeta/CD19-depleted stem cell transplant. Source of these receptors: a boy in the first two years of life who had a stem cell transplant for SCID, so the T cells may come from the graft donor. Both conserved end residues are trimmed from each CDR3. A D gene is named only where the DNA matches it firmly.

ASSQVGREGSYNSPLH	TRBV4-3	-
ASSSRANYGYT	TRBV12-3/TRBV12-4	-
ASSLAQGKDEQY	TRBV5-1	-
ASSYNRGRDEQF	TRBV7-6	TRBD1
ASTGKETQY	TRBV6-5	-
SARGLNYEQY	TRBV20-1	-
ASSQLLDPSAEQY	TRBV5-1	-
ASSFRQTGSFQHEQF	TRBV5-1	-
SASQLTSPLSYNEQF	TRBV20-1	TRBD2
ASTPGAVNQPQH	TRBV12-3/TRBV12-4	-
ASSLGGGPRETQY	TRBV5-6	-
AISGLGHYGYT	TRBV10-3	-
ASSRGGRDEQF	TRBV6-1	TRBD2
ASSRDLIAGGRETQY	TRBV7-9	TRBD2
ASSWNRGHEQF	TRBV5-5	TRBD1
ATSRDGGELF	TRBV15	-
SAHRVGRILGNEQF	TRBV20-1	-
ASSLDTGANTGELF	TRBV5-1	TRBD1
ASISKAPRCEQF	TRBV6-1	-
ASSRVRKDTQY	TRBV7-9	-
ASRMWGPNTGELF	TRBV10-2	-
ASSPTPGPRETQY	TRBV21-1	-
SVGTGAPSGANVLT	TRBV20-1	TRBD1
SVVRLAGERNEQF	TRBV29-1	TRBD2
ASSPSGQTQETQY	TRBV4-1	-
ASSVDLGTVNTGELF	TRBV9	TRBD1
ASSLTGAGTDTQY	TRBV7-3	-
ASSFDRGEYNEQF	TRBV12-3/TRBV12-4	TRBD1
SARNELGTGELF	TRBV20-1	-
ASSLAGGGMETQY	TRBV7-2	-
SVRESAGELF	TRBV29-1	-
ASSPLTSGGYNEQF	TRBV4-3	TRBD2
ASSLGGTQGYGYT	TRBV7-8	-
SASMGITDTQY	TRBV20-1	-
ASSFARQPQH	TRBV28	-